These T cell receptor beta chains were read from a single sample in a study of spatial heterogeneity in lung cancer. TCRdb independently ran MiXCR on the 5' RACE reads; one entry per CDR3 protein. The table records tens of thousands of distinct CDR3 sequences, roughly 12% of them present only once. The sample in question was PBMCs, obtained at surgery. These receptors were obtained from a male donor with early-stage non-small cell lung cancer. CDR3s include the opening cysteine and the closing phenylalanine or tryptophan. The order of the fields is D gene, V gene, J gene, CDR3 protein. A D gene is named only where the DNA matches it firmly.

D gene: TRBD1; V gene: TRBV7-9; J gene: TRBJ2-1; CDR3 protein: CASSLTGNYNEQFF
D gene: -; V gene: TRBV6-2/TRBV6-3; J gene: TRBJ2-6; CDR3 protein: CASSFLGGSGANVLTF
D gene: TRBD1; V gene: TRBV20-1; J gene: TRBJ1-2; CDR3 protein: CSARDRGQGSSGYTF
D gene: TRBD1; V gene: TRBV9; J gene: TRBJ2-3; CDR3 protein: CASSAIGTGAVDTQYF
D gene: -; V gene: TRBV5-6; J gene: TRBJ2-7; CDR3 protein: CASSIDRTYEQYF
D gene: -; V gene: TRBV7-3; J gene: TRBJ1-5; CDR3 protein: CASSLSVQGAGNQPQHF
D gene: -; V gene: TRBV19; J gene: TRBJ2-7; CDR3 protein: CASSTPGQRYEQYF
D gene: -; V gene: TRBV7-3; J gene: TRBJ2-2; CDR3 protein: CASSIDSLTGELFF
D gene: TRBD1; V gene: TRBV12-3/TRBV12-4; J gene: TRBJ1-5; CDR3 protein: CASSLRQGHQPQHF
D gene: -; V gene: TRBV19; J gene: TRBJ1-5; CDR3 protein: CASRGISNQPQHF
D gene: TRBD1; V gene: TRBV27; J gene: TRBJ1-2; CDR3 protein: CASTSQAWQGEKNGYTF
D gene: -; V gene: TRBV12-5; J gene: TRBJ1-1; CDR3 protein: CASGDDGTNLDTEAFF
D gene: -; V gene: TRBV7-2; J gene: TRBJ2-1; CDR3 protein: CASSLGPGGGPNNEQFF
D gene: -; V gene: TRBV10-3; J gene: TRBJ2-1; CDR3 protein: CATGEREQFF
D gene: -; V gene: TRBV6-1; J gene: TRBJ1-2; CDR3 protein: CASTLYPDGLSNYGYTF
D gene: TRBD2; V gene: TRBV3-1; J gene: TRBJ2-7; CDR3 protein: CASSQGLAGAEQYF
D gene: -; V gene: TRBV12-3/TRBV12-4; J gene: TRBJ1-1; CDR3 protein: CASSLQVNTEAFF
D gene: -; V gene: TRBV7-9; J gene: TRBJ2-7; CDR3 protein: CASSLDEQYF
D gene: -; V gene: TRBV6-5; J gene: TRBJ2-5; CDR3 protein: CASSYSGPGRETQYF
D gene: -; V gene: TRBV11-2; J gene: TRBJ1-4; CDR3 protein: CASRRPGRVNEKLFF
D gene: TRBD1; V gene: TRBV18; J gene: TRBJ2-1; CDR3 protein: CASSPRAPGGSYNEQFF
D gene: TRBD1; V gene: TRBV29-1; J gene: TRBJ2-7; CDR3 protein: CSVSGTGGDEQYF
D gene: TRBD1; V gene: TRBV18; J gene: TRBJ1-2; CDR3 protein: CASSPTGDLYGYTF
D gene: -; V gene: TRBV5-5; J gene: TRBJ1-4; CDR3 protein: CASSASFTTNEKLFF
D gene: TRBD2; V gene: TRBV19; J gene: TRBJ2-7; CDR3 protein: CASSNREDEQYF
D gene: -; V gene: TRBV14; J gene: TRBJ1-2; CDR3 protein: CASSQGGLQGYTF
D gene: TRBD2; V gene: TRBV27; J gene: TRBJ2-1; CDR3 protein: CASSPNSGRTNEQFF
D gene: TRBD1; V gene: TRBV19; J gene: TRBJ2-2; CDR3 protein: CASSATGTVTGELFF
D gene: -; V gene: TRBV7-3; J gene: TRBJ2-1; CDR3 protein: CASSLMAVKFNEQFF
D gene: -; V gene: TRBV30; J gene: TRBJ1-1; CDR3 protein: CAWSVLYSGTEAFF
D gene: -; V gene: TRBV11-2; J gene: TRBJ2-2; CDR3 protein: CASSLDISRRDTGELFF
D gene: TRBD1; V gene: TRBV12-3/TRBV12-4; J gene: TRBJ1-5; CDR3 protein: CASSPLGQPNQPQHF
D gene: TRBD1; V gene: TRBV10-3; J gene: TRBJ1-4; CDR3 protein: CAISGQVNEKLFF
D gene: -; V gene: TRBV5-6; J gene: TRBJ2-3; CDR3 protein: CASSLGSTDTQYF
D gene: -; V gene: TRBV12-3/TRBV12-4; J gene: TRBJ2-7; CDR3 protein: CASSFDFYEQYF
D gene: -; V gene: TRBV3-1; J gene: TRBJ2-1; CDR3 protein: CASSQERGIANEQFF
D gene: TRBD2; V gene: TRBV29-1; J gene: TRBJ2-5; CDR3 protein: CSVEGRGKTQYF
D gene: TRBD1; V gene: TRBV30; J gene: TRBJ1-6; CDR3 protein: CAWRWTGGNSPLHF
D gene: -; V gene: TRBV29-1; J gene: TRBJ2-5; CDR3 protein: CSGSGFQETQYF
D gene: -; V gene: TRBV27; J gene: TRBJ2-5; CDR3 protein: CASSLLRETQYF
D gene: -; V gene: TRBV7-3; J gene: TRBJ1-1; CDR3 protein: CASSLNGRGTEAFF